This T cell receptor (beta chain) was sequenced for a study of T cells in Graves' hyperthyroidism and ophthalmopathy. This CDR3 has 12 residues. Germline CDR1 reads GTSNPN; CDR2 reads SVGIG (reference sequence). The table lists this clonotype with many counts. RNA transcripts yielded amplified TCR beta CDR3 regions. A first-round RT-PCR of the TCR CDR3 used the HTBI primer set. Each CDR3 protein gets one entry after TCRdb re-called the multiplex PCR reads with MiXCR. The top ten clones hold around 17% of a sample with some 500,000 distinct CDR3 sequences, roughly an eighth of them seen once. The rearrangement joins TRBV30 to TRBJ1-1, with D possibly matching TRBD1 (6 bases). Sequenced input: blood. The sequence was collected from a woman between 18 and 29 years old with Graves' hyperthyroidism. As DNA, the CDR3 is TGTGCGGGGGGGCCAGGGAACACTGAAGCTTTCTTT. Translating it yields CAGGPGNTEAFF.